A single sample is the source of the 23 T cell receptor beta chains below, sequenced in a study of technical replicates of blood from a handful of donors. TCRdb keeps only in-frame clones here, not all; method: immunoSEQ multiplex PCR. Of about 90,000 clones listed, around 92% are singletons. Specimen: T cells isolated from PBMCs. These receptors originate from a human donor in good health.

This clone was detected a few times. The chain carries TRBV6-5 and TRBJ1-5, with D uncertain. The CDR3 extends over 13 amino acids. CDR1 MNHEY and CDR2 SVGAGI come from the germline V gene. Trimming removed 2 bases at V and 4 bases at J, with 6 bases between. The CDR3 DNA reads TGTGCCAGCAGTTACAGTGAGAATCAGCCCCAGCATTTT. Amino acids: CASSYSENQPQHF.

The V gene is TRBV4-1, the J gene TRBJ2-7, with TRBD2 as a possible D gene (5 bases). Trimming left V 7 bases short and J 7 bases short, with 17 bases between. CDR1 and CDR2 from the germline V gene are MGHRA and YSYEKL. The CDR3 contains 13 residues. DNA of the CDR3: TGCGCCAGCACCTTAAGCGGTCGGGGAGAGCAGTACTTC. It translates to CASTLSGRGEQYF.

CDR3 in amino acids: CASSFGTSGRGGEQFF. The CDR3 DNA sequence: TGTGCCAGCAGCTTCGGGACTAGCGGGAGAGGTGGTGAGCAGTTCTTC. The chain is built from TRBV7-9 and TRBJ2-1, with 14 bases aligning to TRBD2. This CDR3 spans 16 amino acids. V shed 3 bases and J 9 bases; nucleotides not matched to a gene: 7. The germline gives CDR1 SEHNR, CDR2 FQNEAQ (reference sequence).

The CDR3 loop is CASSPGDTLIGRETQYF. The CDR3 nucleotides are TGTGCCAGCAGCCCCGGGGACACCCTGATTGGAAGGGAGACCCAGTACTTC. This rearrangement joins TRBV14 to TRBJ2-5; possible D gene TRBD1, 6 bases. Germline V CDR1 and CDR2: SGHDN, FVKESK. Trimming removed 4 bases from V and 5 bases from J, with 23 bases in between. CDR3 length: 17 residues.

The CDR3 DNA follows: TGTGCCAGCAGCGAAAACAGGGTAGGAGGTTACAACTATGGCTACACCTTC. Translating it yields CASSENRVGGYNYGYTF. This chain links TRBV11-2 with TRBJ1-2, with D possibly TRBD1 on 6 matching bases. The CDR3 has 17 residues. Between the trimmed V and J ends, which lost 5 bases and 2 bases, there was a span of 21 bases. The V gene's germline CDR1 is SGHAT and CDR2 FQNNGV. Supplemented by reference TRBV11-2 and TRBJ1-2, the full variable domain reads EAGVAQSPRYKIIEKRQSVAFWCNPISGHATLYWYQQILGQGPKLLIQFQNNGVVDDSQLPKDRFSAERLKGVDSTLKIQPAKLEDSAVYLCASSENRVGGYNYGYTFGSGTRLTVV.

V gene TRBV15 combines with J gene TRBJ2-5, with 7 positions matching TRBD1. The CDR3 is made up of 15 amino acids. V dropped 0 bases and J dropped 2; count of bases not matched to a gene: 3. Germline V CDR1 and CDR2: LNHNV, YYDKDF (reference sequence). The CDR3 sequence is CATSRDEGQQETQYF. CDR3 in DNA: TGTGCCACCAGCAGAGATGAGGGACAGCAAGAGACCCAGTACTTC.

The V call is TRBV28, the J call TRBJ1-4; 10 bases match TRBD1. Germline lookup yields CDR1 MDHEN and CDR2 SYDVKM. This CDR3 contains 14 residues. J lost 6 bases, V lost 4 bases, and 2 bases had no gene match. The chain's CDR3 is CASSSGTGDEKLFF. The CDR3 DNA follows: TGTGCCAGCAGTTCTGGGACAGGGGATGAAAAACTGTTTTTT.

CDR3 protein: CASGFPRRGLAGGLNNEQFF. The CDR3 DNA is TGTGCTAGTGGTTTCCCAAGGAGGGGACTAGCGGGGGGCCTCAACAATGAGCAGTTCTTC. The chain has TRBV12-5 and TRBJ2-1, with 15 bases aligning to TRBD2. In germline, CDR1 is LGHNT, CDR2 FRNRAP. With 3 bases clipped from V and 5 bases from J, the junction kept 14 bases outside the gene matches. The CDR3 is 20 residues long.

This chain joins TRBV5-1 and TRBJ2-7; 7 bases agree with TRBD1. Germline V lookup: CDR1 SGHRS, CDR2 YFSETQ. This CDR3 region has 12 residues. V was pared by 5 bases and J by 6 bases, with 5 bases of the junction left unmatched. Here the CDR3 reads CASSRDRVEQYF. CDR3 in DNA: TGCGCCAGCAGTCGTGACAGGGTCGAGCAGTACTTC.

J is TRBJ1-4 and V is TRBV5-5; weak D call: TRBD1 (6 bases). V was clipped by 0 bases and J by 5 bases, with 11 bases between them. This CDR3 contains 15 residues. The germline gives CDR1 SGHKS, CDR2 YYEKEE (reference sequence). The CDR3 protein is CASSLAPGDNEKLFF. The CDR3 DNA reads TGTGCCAGCAGCTTGGCCCCAGGGGACAATGAAAAACTGTTTTTT.

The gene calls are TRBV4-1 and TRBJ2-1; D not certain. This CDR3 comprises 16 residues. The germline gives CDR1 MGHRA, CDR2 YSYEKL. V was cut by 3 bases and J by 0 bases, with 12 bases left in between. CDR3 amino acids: CASSQTNPHSYNEQFF. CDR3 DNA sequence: TGCGCCAGCAGCCAGACAAACCCCCACTCCTACAATGAGCAGTTCTTC.

This chain's CDR3 is CATSRAGAGSSDTQYF. The CDR3 DNA reads TGTGCCACCAGCAGAGCCGGAGCGGGGTCCTCGGATACGCAGTATTTT. This rearrangement joins TRBV15 to TRBJ2-3, with TRBD2 matching 7 bases. V was clipped by 1 base and J by 6 bases; unmatched bases: 10. CDR3 size: 16 residues. CDR1 and CDR2 from the germline V gene are LNHNV and YYDKDF (reference sequence).

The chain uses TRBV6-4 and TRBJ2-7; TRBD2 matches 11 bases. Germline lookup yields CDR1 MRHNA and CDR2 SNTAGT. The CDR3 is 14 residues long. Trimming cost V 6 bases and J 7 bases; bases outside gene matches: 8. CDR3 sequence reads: CASRSPGTSGEQYF. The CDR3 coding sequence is TGTGCCAGCAGATCCCCAGGGACTAGCGGTGAGCAGTACTTC.

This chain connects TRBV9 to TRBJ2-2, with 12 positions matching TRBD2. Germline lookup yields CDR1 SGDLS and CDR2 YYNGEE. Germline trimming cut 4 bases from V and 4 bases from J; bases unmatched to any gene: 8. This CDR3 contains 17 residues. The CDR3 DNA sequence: TGTGCCAGCAGCACGACTAGCGGGAGTACGGGCACCGGGGAGCTGTTTTTT. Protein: CASSTTSGSTGTGELFF.

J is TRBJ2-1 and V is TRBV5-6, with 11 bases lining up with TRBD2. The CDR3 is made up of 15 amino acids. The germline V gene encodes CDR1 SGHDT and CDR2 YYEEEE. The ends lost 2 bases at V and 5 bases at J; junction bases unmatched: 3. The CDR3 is CASSFLAGGHNEQFF. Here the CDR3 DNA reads TGTGCCAGCAGCTTCCTAGCGGGGGGTCACAATGAGCAGTTCTTC.

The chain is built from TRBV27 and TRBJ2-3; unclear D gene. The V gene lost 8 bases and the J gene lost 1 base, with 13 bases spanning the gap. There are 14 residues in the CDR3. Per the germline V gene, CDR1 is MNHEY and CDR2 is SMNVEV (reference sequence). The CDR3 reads CASGPGRGTDTQYF. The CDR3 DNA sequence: TGTGCCAGCGGTCCGGGTCGTGGCACAGATACGCAGTATTTT.

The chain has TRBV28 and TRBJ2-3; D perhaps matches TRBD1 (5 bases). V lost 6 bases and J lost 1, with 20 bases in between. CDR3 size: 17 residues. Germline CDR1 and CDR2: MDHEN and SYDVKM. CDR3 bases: TGTGCCAGCAGACCACCGAAGGGGTCTTTAGGCACAGATACGCAGTATTTT. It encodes CASRPPKGSLGTDTQYF.

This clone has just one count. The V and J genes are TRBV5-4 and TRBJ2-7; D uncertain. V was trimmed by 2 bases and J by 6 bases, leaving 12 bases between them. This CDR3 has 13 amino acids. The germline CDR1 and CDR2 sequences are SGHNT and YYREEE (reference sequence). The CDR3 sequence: CASSFGAFGEQYF. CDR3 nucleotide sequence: TGTGCCAGCAGCTTCGGAGCATTCGGCGAGCAGTACTTC.

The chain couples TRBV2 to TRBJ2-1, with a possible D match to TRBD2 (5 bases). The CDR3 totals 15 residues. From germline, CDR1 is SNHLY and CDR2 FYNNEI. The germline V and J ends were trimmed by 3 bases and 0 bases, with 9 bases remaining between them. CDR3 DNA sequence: TGTGCCAGCAGTGACTGGGAGTTCTCCTACAATGAGCAGTTCTTC. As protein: CASSDWEFSYNEQFF.

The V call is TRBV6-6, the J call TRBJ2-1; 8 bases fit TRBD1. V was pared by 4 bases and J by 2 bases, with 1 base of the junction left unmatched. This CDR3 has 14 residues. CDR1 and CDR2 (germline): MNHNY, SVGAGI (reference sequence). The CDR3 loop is CASSWTGTYNEQFF. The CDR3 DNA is TGTGCCAGCAGTTGGACAGGGACCTACAATGAGCAGTTCTTC.

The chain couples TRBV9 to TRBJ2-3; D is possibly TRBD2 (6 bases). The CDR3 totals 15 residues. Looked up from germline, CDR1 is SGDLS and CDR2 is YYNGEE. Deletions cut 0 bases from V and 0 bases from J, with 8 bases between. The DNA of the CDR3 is TGTGCCAGCAGCGTAGTAGCGGCTAGCACAGATACGCAGTATTTT. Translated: CASSVVAASTDTQYF.

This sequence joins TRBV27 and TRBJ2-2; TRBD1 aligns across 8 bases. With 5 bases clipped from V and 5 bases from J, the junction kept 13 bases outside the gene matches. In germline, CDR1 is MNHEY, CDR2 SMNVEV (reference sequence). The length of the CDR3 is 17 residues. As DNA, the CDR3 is TGTGCCAGCAGTGGCCCAGGGGGCCCTGGAAGAACCGGGGAGCTGTTTTTT. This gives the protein CASSGPGGPGRTGELFF.

The CDR3 DNA reads TGCGCCAGCAGCTTGGCGCTAGCGGGGGGTACCGGGGAGCTGTTTTTT. Its translation is CASSLALAGGTGELFF. The chain carries TRBV5-1 and TRBJ2-2; 11 bases align to TRBD2. J gave up 5 bases and V 0 bases, and 3 bases lay outside the gene matches. This CDR3 is built from 16 residues. Looked up from germline, CDR1 is SGHRS and CDR2 is YFSETQ.